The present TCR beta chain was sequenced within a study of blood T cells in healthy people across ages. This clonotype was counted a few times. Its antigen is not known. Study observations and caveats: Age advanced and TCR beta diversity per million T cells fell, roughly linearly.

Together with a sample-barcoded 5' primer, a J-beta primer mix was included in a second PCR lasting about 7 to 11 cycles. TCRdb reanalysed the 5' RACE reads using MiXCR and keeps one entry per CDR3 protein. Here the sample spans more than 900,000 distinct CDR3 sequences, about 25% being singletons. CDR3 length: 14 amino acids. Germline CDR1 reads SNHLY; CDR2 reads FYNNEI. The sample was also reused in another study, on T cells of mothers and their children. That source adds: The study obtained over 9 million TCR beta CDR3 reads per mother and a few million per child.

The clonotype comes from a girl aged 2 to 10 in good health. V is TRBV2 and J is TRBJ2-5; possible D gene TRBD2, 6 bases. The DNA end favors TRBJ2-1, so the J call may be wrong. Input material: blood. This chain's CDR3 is CASMSGEQYNEQFF. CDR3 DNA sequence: TGTGCCAGCATGTCGGGGGAACAATACAATGAGCAGTTCTTC.